This TCR beta chain was documented in a study of T cell responses to AZD1222 COVID-19 vaccine. This clone was counted a few times. Its antigen is currently unknown. Distinct nucleotide sequences in the sample also encode this CDR3. Assay used: immunoSEQ multiplex PCR; TCRdb lists only in-frame clones, some missing. In the table there are around 160,000 clones, around 90% of which are singletons. The germline V and J ends were trimmed by 4 bases and 5 bases, with 12 bases remaining between them. The CDR3 spans 13 residues. Germline values: CDR1 SGHDT, CDR2 YYEEEE. Study findings and constraints: Only a handful of AZD1222 recipients, more than 5 in all, had baseline seropositivity. Spike-specific TCR breadth and depth went up after people got two AZD1222 doses. At 160-218 and 743-854, vaccine-associated CD4 TCRs were dominant, and they spanned spike.

The chain has TRBV5-6 and TRBJ1-2, with no clear D. The source material was peripheral blood, sampled on day 0 of AZD1222 vaccination. This receptor was identified in an adult in good health. In nucleotides, the CDR3 is TGTGCCAGCAGCCAAAGACGGCTATATGGCTACACCTTC. Translation: CASSQRRLYGYTF.